The 5 T cell receptor beta chains in this list originate from one sample, sequenced in a study of blood T cell repertoires in COVID-19. Assay used: immunoSEQ multiplex PCR; TCRdb lists only in-frame clones, some missing. The table includes about 110,000 clones, more than 65% detected once. Input material: peripheral blood. These TCRs come from a woman of 80 years or more with active or convalescent COVID-19.

The chain is built from TRBV4-1 and TRBJ2-7, with 12 bases lining up with TRBD1. V gave up 7 bases and J gave up 0 bases; unmatched junction bases: 19. The CDR3 totals 20 residues. The germline CDR1 and CDR2 sequences are MGHRA and YSYEKL. The CDR3 sequence is CASTLLFGDRGRFGSYEQYF. The CDR3 DNA reads as TGCGCCAGCACCCTCCTCTTTGGGGACAGGGGGCGTTTTGGCTCCTACGAGCAGTACTTC.

This clone was recorded only once. This chain links TRBV27 with TRBJ1-2, with D tentatively TRBD1 (5 bases). Germline CDR1 is MNHEY and CDR2 is SMNVEV (reference sequence). V dropped 6 bases and J dropped 3 bases, with 14 bases sitting between them. CDR3 length equals 14 residues. The CDR3 region is CASSWAGGDYGYTF. The DNA of the CDR3 is TGTGCCAGCAGCTGGGCTGGGGGGGACTATGGCTACACCTTC.

This clone was found once. The V call is TRBV6-5, the J call TRBJ2-5, with 7 nucleotides matching TRBD1. Trimming took 2 bases from V and 3 from J; bases not matched to a gene: 3. The CDR3 totals 14 residues. Germline CDR1 reads MNHEY; CDR2 reads SVGAGI. The CDR3 is CASSYQTGKETQYF. As DNA, the CDR3 is TGTGCCAGCAGTTACCAGACAGGGAAAGAGACCCAGTACTTC.

The chain couples TRBV9 to TRBJ2-5; TRBD1 matches 8 bases. V gave up 1 base and J gave up 3 bases; unmatched junction bases: 5. This CDR3 region has 15 residues. Germline-derived CDR1 and CDR2 are SGDLS and YYNGEE. The CDR3 reads CASSVLGQEEETQYF. The CDR3 DNA reads TGTGCCAGCAGCGTATTGGGACAGGAAGAAGAGACCCAGTACTTC.

The chain couples TRBV28 to TRBJ2-3; 8 bases fit TRBD2. Trimming at V came to 6 bases and at J to 7 bases, leaving 6 bases not matched to a gene. The CDR3 has 13 residues. CDR1 is MDHEN and CDR2 is SYDVKM in the germline V gene. CDR3 sequence reads: CASRIAGPYTQYF. The CDR3, as DNA: TGTGCCAGCAGAATAGCGGGACCTTATACGCAGTATTTT.